This section outlines one TCR beta chain sequence together with its context. Its antigen is not identified. Germline V gene lookup returns CDR1 KGHSH and CDR2 LQKENI. The CDR3 consists of 15 residues. Trimming took 4 bases from V and 7 from J; bases not matched to a gene: 7. Relapses following autologous stem cell transplantation were seen in all patients, with brentuximab vedotin exposure varying. TCRdb's copy holds only in-frame clones and misses some; the assay was immunoSEQ multiplex PCR. This repertoire shows around 45,000 clones, approximately 70% found once; its top ten account for about 3%. This sample is part of a study of PD-1 blockade in classical Hodgkin lymphoma. Study conclusions and caveats: Compared with baseline, CD4+ but not CD8+ TCR diversity had risen significantly by C4D1. Whatever underlies the repertoire differences (possibly disease activity or prior therapy) remains undefined. Whoever responded completely had baseline diversity much like that seen in newly diagnosed patients. Nivolumab initiated under 1 year post-ASCT led to patient exclusion.

This clonotype was obtained from a human donor with classical Hodgkin lymphoma. This specimen was peripheral blood mononuclear cells (PBMCs), taken at baseline. The genes are TRBV18 and TRBJ1-5; 10 bases are a match to TRBD1. This CDR3 is CASSLDRGLGQPQHF. CDR3 nucleotides: TGTGCCAGCTCACTAGACAGGGGGCTGGGCCAGCCCCAGCATTTT.